These 9 T cell receptor beta chains originate from one sample sequenced in a study of T cell responses to AZD1222 COVID-19 vaccine. TCRdb's table, derived via immunoSEQ multiplex PCR, lists solely in-frame clones and lacks some. The repertoire has around 100,000 clones, approximately 91% of them found once; the top ten carry around 1.7%. Specimen: peripheral blood, collected on day 0 of AZD1222 vaccination. These TCRs come from an adult in good health.

J is TRBJ2-3 and V is TRBV11-2, with a possible D match to TRBD2 (6 bases). Germline lookup yields CDR1 SGHAT and CDR2 FQNNGV. This CDR3 contains 14 residues. V dropped 5 bases and J dropped 4 bases, with 13 bases sitting between them. For the CDR3, the DNA is TGTGCCAGCAGCATTGGGTGGGGGGCAGATACGCAGTATTTT. Encoded protein: CASSIGWGADTQYF. The variable domain in full, completed from reference TRBV11-2 and TRBJ2-3, reads EAGVAQSPRYKIIEKRQSVAFWCNPISGHATLYWYQQILGQGPKLLIQFQNNGVVDDSQLPKDRFSAERLKGVDSTLKIQPAKLEDSAVYLCASSIGWGADTQYFGPGTRLTVL.

V usage is TRBV5-1 and J usage is TRBJ2-7; the match to TRBD1 covers 9 bases. Per the germline V gene, CDR1 is SGHRS and CDR2 is YFSETQ. The CDR3 has 15 amino acids. J lost 3 bases, V lost 4 bases, and 8 bases had no gene match. The CDR3 DNA is TGCGCCAGCAGCCGTGGACAGGGGAGGGGCTACGAGCAGTACTTC. Encoded protein: CASSRGQGRGYEQYF.

The genes are TRBV6-6 and TRBJ2-1, with D uncertain. The CDR3 contains 16 residues. The germline CDR1 and CDR2 sequences are MNHNY and SVGAGI (reference sequence). Deletions cut 2 bases from V and 2 bases from J, with 13 bases between. The CDR3, as DNA: TGTGCCAGCAGTTACCTAAAACCCGACCCCTACAATGAGCAGTTCTTC. Its translation: CASSYLKPDPYNEQFF.

The chain combines TRBV6-1 with TRBJ1-2; no definite D call. Germline lookup yields CDR1 MNHNS and CDR2 SASEGT. V was clipped by 1 base and J by 7 bases, with 22 bases between them. This CDR3 is 17 amino acids long. The CDR3 is CASSEGLGRISVSGYTF. The DNA of the CDR3 is TGTGCCAGCAGTGAAGGGTTGGGAAGGATCTCCGTGTCTGGCTACACCTTC.

The chain carries TRBV21-1 and TRBJ2-7; the table's D call TRBD2 went unverified against the DNA. TRBV21-1 is deemed a pseudogene. CDR3 length: 16 amino acids. The CDR3 coding sequence is TGTGCCAGCAGCGCCCTGGGACTAGCGGGGACCTACGAGCAGTACTTC. Its translation: CASSALGLAGTYEQYF.

The chain combines TRBV27 with TRBJ2-7; a weak D match, TRBD1 (5 bases). This CDR3 has 14 amino acids. With 0 bases removed from V and 3 bases from J, the gap between germline ends came to 9 bases. The germline V gene has CDR1 MNHEY and CDR2 SMNVEV (reference sequence). The CDR3 DNA reads as TGTGCCAGCAGTTTATCGGGGCCCCGCTACGAGCAGTACTTC. Its translation: CASSLSGPRYEQYF.

This clone was found once. The gene calls are TRBV28 and TRBJ1-2; D ambiguous. This CDR3 region has 13 residues. CDR1 MDHEN and CDR2 SYDVKM come from the germline V gene. Trimming removed 5 bases at V and 8 bases at J, with 15 bases between. This CDR3 reads CASSISTSEGYTF. CDR3 coding DNA: TGTGCCAGCAGTATCTCCACGTCTGAGGGCTACACCTTC.

In this sample, this clone turned up a few times. Other DNA sequences within the sample encode an identical CDR3. The chain recombines TRBV27 with TRBJ1-1; 7 bases align to TRBD1. The V and J ends lost 5 bases and 1 base, in that order; junction bases with no gene match: 4. The germline V gene encodes CDR1 MNHEY and CDR2 SMNVEV (reference sequence). The CDR3 has 14 amino acids. CDR3 bases: TGTGCCAGCAGTCCCCGGACAGGGAACACTGAAGCTTTCTTT. This translates into CASSPRTGNTEAFF.

The chain combines TRBV7-3 with TRBJ1-1, with 7 bases that match TRBD1. V lost 5 bases and J lost 11; bases outside the gene matches: 20. Germline CDR1 is SGHTA and CDR2 is FQGTGA. The length of the CDR3 is 16 residues. CDR3 nucleotide sequence: TGTGCCAGCAGCGTAAACGCCGGGACAGAGATAATAAGGGCTTTCTTT. This gives the protein CASSVNAGTEIIRAFF.